These T cell receptor beta chains were read from a single sample in a study of neurological immune-mediated disorders. TCRdb used MiXCR to reprocess the 5' RACE reads, holding one entry per CDR3 protein. The data contain nearly 60,000 distinct CDR3 sequences, under 3.5% of them singletons. Sequenced material: PBMCs. These receptors were obtained from a woman aged 60 to 75 with multiple sclerosis. Both conserved end residues are part of each CDR3. The D gene is left open where the match is weak. A row's size may be missing; if present it is once, few, many or a size class.

-	medium-sized	TRBV20-1	TRBJ2-7	CSARDFQSGSYEQYF	TGCAGTGCTAGAGATTTTCAAAGTGGCTCCTACGAGCAGTACTTC
TRBD2	many	TRBV5-1	TRBJ2-7	CASSLVLAGNYEQYF	TGCGCCAGCAGCTTGGTGCTAGCGGGGAACTACGAGCAGTACTTC
-	few	TRBV7-6	TRBJ1-1	CASSLVGGQASEAFF	TGTGCCAGCAGCTTAGTTGGGGGGCAGGCGTCTGAAGCTTTCTTT
-	many	TRBV20-1	TRBJ2-3	CSASIRATDTQYF	TGCAGTGCTAGTATCCGGGCAACAGATACGCAGTATTTT
TRBD1	many	TRBV7-8	TRBJ1-6	CASSWGTAKWRDSPLHF	TGTGCCAGCAGCTGGGGGACAGCCAAGTGGAGGGATTCACCCCTCCACTTT
TRBD1	many	TRBV29-1	TRBJ1-5	CSVGAGTGNQPQHF	TGCAGCGTTGGTGCCGGGACAGGGAATCAGCCCCAGCATTTT
-	many	TRBV27	TRBJ1-2	CASRLGMNYGYTF	TGTGCCAGCAGACTAGGGATGAACTATGGCTACACCTTC
TRBD2	many	TRBV2	TRBJ2-5	CASNRGLAGPQETQYF	TGTGCCAGCAACAGAGGACTAGCGGGCCCTCAAGAGACCCAGTACTTC
-	many	TRBV7-8	TRBJ2-3	CASSSIRGGTDTQYF	TGTGCCAGCAGCTCAATAAGGGGGGGGACAGATACGCAGTATTTT
TRBD1	many	TRBV20-1	TRBJ1-6	CSALGQGGSTLHF	TGCAGTGCTCTGGGACAGGGCGGTTCCACCCTCCACTTT
-	many	TRBV5-1	TRBJ2-5	CASSLDAGPQETQYF	TGCGCCAGCAGCTTGGATGCGGGGCCCCAAGAGACCCAGTACTTC
-	many	TRBV4-3	TRBJ1-4	CASSQEWSRGKGEKLFF	TGCGCCAGCAGCCAAGAGTGGTCCCGGGGAAAAGGAGAAAAACTGTTTTTT
TRBD2	many	TRBV24-1	TRBJ2-1	CATSEPGGVAGGQNEQFF	TGTGCCACCAGTGAACCTGGTGGGGTAGCGGGGGGGCAAAATGAGCAGTTCTTC
-	many	TRBV6-5	TRBJ2-5	CASSLTPGQVRETQYF	TGTGCCAGCAGTTTGACCCCGGGACAAGTACGAGAGACCCAGTACTTC
-	many	TRBV7-3	TRBJ2-2	CASSLTRNTGELFF	TGTGCCAGCAGCCTAACACGGAACACCGGGGAGCTGTTTTTT
-	many	TRBV5-1	TRBJ1-2	CASSGGLYGYTF	TGCGCCAGCAGCGGGGGGTTATACGGCTACACCTTC
TRBD1	many	TRBV19	TRBJ1-5	CASSALLGTGGGQPQHF	TGTGCCAGTAGTGCTCTACTGGGGACAGGGGGGGGCCAGCCCCAGCATTTT
TRBD2	many	TRBV20-1	TRBJ2-5	CSAKRGGETQYF	TGCAGTGCTAAACGGGGGGGAGAGACCCAGTACTTC
TRBD1	many	TRBV20-1	TRBJ2-1	CSARYSYRGTYNEQFF	TGCAGTGCTAGATACTCGTACAGGGGCACCTACAATGAGCAGTTCTTC
-	many	TRBV12-3/TRBV12-4	TRBJ2-7	CASTDSGTRFEQYF	TGTGCCAGCACTGATTCCGGGACACGGTTCGAGCAGTACTTC
-	many	TRBV12-3/TRBV12-4	TRBJ1-2	CASSPSGSWRGYTF	TGTGCCAGCAGCCCGTCAGGGTCCTGGCGGGGCTACACCTTC
-	many	TRBV29-1	TRBJ2-3	CSGRRGPRIAQYF	TGCAGCGGGCGGCGGGGGCCTAGAATCGCGCAGTATTTT
TRBD2	-	TRBV7-2	TRBJ2-7	CASRPSSGGVYEQYF	TGTGCCAGCAGACCGTCTAGCGGGGGGGTGTACGAGCAGTACTTC
-	few	TRBV20-1	TRBJ2-7	CSAIKGRLNEQYF	TGCAGTGCCATCAAGGGTCGACTAAACGAGCAGTACTTC
-	many	TRBV5-1	TRBJ2-3	CASSLDASTDTQYF	TGCGCCAGCAGCTTGGACGCAAGCACAGATACGCAGTATTTT
TRBD2	many	TRBV15	TRBJ2-5	CATSGGGARETQYF	TGTGCCACCAGTGGCGGGGGGGCAAGGGAGACCCAGTACTTC
-	many	TRBV5-6	TRBJ1-4	CASSLRAPGAEKLFF	TGTGCCAGCAGCTTACGGGCCCCTGGGGCTGAAAAACTGTTTTTT
-	many	TRBV20-1	TRBJ2-3	CSATTTTDTQYF	TGCAGTGCCACGACGACTACAGATACGCAGTATTTT
-	many	TRBV19	TRBJ1-5	CASSIEGVFSQPQHF	TGTGCCAGTAGTATAGAGGGAGTCTTCAGTCAGCCCCAGCATTTT
-	many	TRBV20-1	TRBJ2-7	CSASLDIRRYEQYF	TGCAGTGCTAGCTTAGACATTAGACGATACGAGCAGTACTTC
TRBD2	many	TRBV28	TRBJ2-1	CASTAGERELSNEQFF	TGTGCCAGCACGGCCGGTGAGCGGGAGTTGTCGAATGAGCAGTTCTTC
-	many	TRBV12-3/TRBV12-4	TRBJ2-1	CASSFGDPTQFF	TGTGCCAGCAGTTTCGGAGATCCCACGCAGTTCTTC
TRBD1	few	TRBV12-3/TRBV12-4	TRBJ1-5	CASSLLWDRENQPQHF	TGTGCCAGCAGTTTACTCTGGGACAGGGAAAATCAGCCCCAGCATTTT
-	many	TRBV9	TRBJ2-3	CASSGGARSTDTQYF	TGTGCCAGCAGCGGGGGAGCGAGAAGCACAGATACGCAGTATTTT
TRBD2	many	TRBV9	TRBJ2-2	CASSVALLAANTGELFF	TGTGCCAGCAGCGTAGCCCTACTAGCGGCAAACACCGGGGAGCTGTTTTTT
TRBD2	many	TRBV5-1	TRBJ2-2	CASSAKGLAGTTGELFF	TGCGCCAGCAGCGCAAAGGGACTAGCAGGGACGACCGGGGAGCTGTTTTTT
TRBD1	many	TRBV20-1	TRBJ2-7	CSANRGWYEQYF	TGCAGTGCCAACAGGGGCTGGTACGAGCAGTACTTC
-	many	TRBV7-2	TRBJ1-6	CASNLDRRNSPLHF	TGTGCCAGCAACCTAGACAGGCGAAATTCACCCCTCCACTTT
-	many	TRBV27	TRBJ2-5	CSKEVPRQETQYF	TGTTCGAAAGAGGTGCCTCGGCAAGAGACCCAGTACTTC
TRBD2	many	TRBV3-1	TRBJ2-5	CASSQMLLAGGETQYF	TGTGCCAGCAGCCAAATGTTACTAGCGGGTGGAGAGACCCAGTACTTC
TRBD1	many	TRBV5-1	TRBJ1-2	CASRLGKSGGPNYGYTF	TGCGCCAGCAGACTGGGGAAATCAGGGGGCCCAAACTATGGCTACACCTTC
-	many	TRBV20-1	TRBJ2-3	CSAITKQPPTDTQYF	TGCAGTGCTATAACAAAACAACCCCCCACAGATACGCAGTATTTT
-	many	TRBV7-3	TRBJ2-2	CASSPGNTGELFF	TGTGCCAGCAGCCCCGGGAACACCGGGGAGCTGTTTTTT
-	many	TRBV9	TRBJ2-2	CASSVDSRLKNTGELFF	TGTGCCAGCAGCGTAGATTCCAGGCTCAAGAACACCGGGGAGCTGTTTTTT
TRBD2	many	TRBV6-5	TRBJ2-5	CASSYSQRGSETQYF	TGTGCCAGCAGTTACTCTCAGCGGGGGAGTGAGACCCAGTACTTC
-	many	TRBV20-1	TRBJ1-4	CSAPTPRGGNEKLFF	TGCAGTGCTCCGACCCCCAGGGGAGGTAATGAAAAACTGTTTTTT
TRBD2	many	TRBV7-2	TRBJ2-1	CASSLERGPYNEQFF	TGTGCCAGCAGCTTAGAGCGGGGGCCATACAATGAGCAGTTCTTC
-	many	TRBV6-1	TRBJ1-5	CASNTQGLSQHF	TGTGCCAGCAACACACAGGGATTGTCCCAGCATTTT
TRBD1	medium-sized	TRBV20-1	TRBJ1-2	CSAREGAFDRGLSNYGYTF	TGCAGTGCTAGAGAGGGGGCCTTCGACAGGGGGCTTTCTAACTATGGCTACACCTTC
TRBD2	many	TRBV6-5	TRBJ2-3	CASSYSAPLAGGPDTQYF	TGTGCCAGCAGTTACTCGGCCCCCCTAGCGGGGGGGCCGGATACGCAGTATTTT
-	many	TRBV7-2	TRBJ2-1	CASSLLQGDEQFF	TGTGCCAGCAGCTTATTACAGGGTGACGAGCAGTTCTTC
TRBD1	many	TRBV5-1	TRBJ1-2	CASSLEARGPDGYTF	TGCGCCAGCAGCTTGGAGGCCAGGGGGCCCGATGGCTACACCTTC
-	many	TRBV5-6	TRBJ2-7	CASSLPYTYEQYF	TGTGCCAGCAGCCTTCCCTATACATACGAGCAGTACTTC